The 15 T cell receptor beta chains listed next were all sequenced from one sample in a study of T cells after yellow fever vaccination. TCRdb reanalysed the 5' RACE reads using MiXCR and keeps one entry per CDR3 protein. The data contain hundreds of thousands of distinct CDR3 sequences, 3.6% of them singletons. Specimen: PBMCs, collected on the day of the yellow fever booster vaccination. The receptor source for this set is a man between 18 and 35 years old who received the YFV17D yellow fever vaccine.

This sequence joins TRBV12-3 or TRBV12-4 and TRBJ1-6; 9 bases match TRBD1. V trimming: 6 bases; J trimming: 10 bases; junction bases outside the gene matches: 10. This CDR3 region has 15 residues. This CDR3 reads CASSRGQGRVSPLHF. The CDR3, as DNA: TGTGCCAGCAGCCGGGGACAGGGCAGGGTCTCACCCCTCCACTTT.

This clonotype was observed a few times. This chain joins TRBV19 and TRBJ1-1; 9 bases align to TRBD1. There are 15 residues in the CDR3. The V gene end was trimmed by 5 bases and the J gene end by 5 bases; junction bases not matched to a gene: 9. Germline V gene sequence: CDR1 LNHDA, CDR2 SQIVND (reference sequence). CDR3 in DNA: TGTGCCAGTAGTCCTCAGGGACAGGGATGGACTGAAGCTTTCTTT. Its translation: CASSPQGQGWTEAFF.

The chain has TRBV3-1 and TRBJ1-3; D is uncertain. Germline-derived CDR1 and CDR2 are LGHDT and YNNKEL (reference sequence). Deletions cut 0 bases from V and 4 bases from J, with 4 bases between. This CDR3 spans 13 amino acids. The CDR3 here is CASSQENGNTIYF. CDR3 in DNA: TGTGCCAGCAGCCAAGAAAACGGAAACACCATATATTTT.

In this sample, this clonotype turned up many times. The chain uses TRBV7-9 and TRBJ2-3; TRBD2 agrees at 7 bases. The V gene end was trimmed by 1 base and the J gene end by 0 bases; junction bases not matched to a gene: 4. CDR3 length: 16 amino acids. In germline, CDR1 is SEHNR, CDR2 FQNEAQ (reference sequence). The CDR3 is CASSLGLAESTDTQYF. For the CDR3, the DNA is TGTGCCAGCAGCTTAGGCCTAGCGGAAAGCACAGATACGCAGTATTTT.

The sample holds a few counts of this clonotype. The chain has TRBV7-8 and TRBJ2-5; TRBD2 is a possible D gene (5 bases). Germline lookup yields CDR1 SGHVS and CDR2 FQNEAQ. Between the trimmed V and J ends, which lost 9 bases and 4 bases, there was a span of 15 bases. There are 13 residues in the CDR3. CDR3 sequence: CASRLGGRETQYF. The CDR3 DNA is TGTGCCAGTCGGCTTGGAGGCCGAGAGACCCAGTACTTC.

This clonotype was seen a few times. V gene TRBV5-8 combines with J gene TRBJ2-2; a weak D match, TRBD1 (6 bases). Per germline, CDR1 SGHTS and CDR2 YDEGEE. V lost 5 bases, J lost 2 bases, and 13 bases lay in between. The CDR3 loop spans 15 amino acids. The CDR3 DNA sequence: TGTGCCAGCAGTAAACGACAGGAAAACACCGGGGAGCTGTTTTTT. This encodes CASSKRQENTGELFF.

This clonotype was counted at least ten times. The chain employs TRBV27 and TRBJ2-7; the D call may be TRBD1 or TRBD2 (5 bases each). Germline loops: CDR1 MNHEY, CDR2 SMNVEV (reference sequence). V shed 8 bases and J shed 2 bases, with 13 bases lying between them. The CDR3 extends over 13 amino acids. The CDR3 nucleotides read TGTGCCAGCCGCCCGGTGGGGGCCTACGAGCAGTACTTC. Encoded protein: CASRPVGAYEQYF.

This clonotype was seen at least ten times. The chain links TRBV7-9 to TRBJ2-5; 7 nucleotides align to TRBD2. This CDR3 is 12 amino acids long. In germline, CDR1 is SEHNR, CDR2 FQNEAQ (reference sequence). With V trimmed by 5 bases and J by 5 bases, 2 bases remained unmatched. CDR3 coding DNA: TGTGCCAGCAGCGGGGGGGAGGAGACCCAGTACTTC. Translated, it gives CASSGGEETQYF.

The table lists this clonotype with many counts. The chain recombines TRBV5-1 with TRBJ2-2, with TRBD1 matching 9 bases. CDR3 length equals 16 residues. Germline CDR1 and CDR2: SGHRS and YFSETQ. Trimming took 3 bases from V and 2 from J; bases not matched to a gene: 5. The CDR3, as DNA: TGCGCCAGCAGCTCTCCGGGACAGGGAAACACCGGGGAGCTGTTTTTT. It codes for CASSSPGQGNTGELFF.

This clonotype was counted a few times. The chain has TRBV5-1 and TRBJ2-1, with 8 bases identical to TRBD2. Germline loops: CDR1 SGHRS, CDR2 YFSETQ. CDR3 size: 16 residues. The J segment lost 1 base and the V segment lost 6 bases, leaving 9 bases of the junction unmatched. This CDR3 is CASTLAGWRSYNEQFF. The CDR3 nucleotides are TGCGCCAGCACATTAGCGGGGTGGAGGTCCTACAATGAGCAGTTCTTC.

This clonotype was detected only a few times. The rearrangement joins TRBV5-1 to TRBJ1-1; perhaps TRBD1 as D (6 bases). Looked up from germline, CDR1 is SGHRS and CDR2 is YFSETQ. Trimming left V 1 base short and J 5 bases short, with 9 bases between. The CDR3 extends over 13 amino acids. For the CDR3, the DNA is TGCGCCAGCAGCTTGACAGGGTTAACTGAAGCTTTCTTT. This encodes CASSLTGLTEAFF.

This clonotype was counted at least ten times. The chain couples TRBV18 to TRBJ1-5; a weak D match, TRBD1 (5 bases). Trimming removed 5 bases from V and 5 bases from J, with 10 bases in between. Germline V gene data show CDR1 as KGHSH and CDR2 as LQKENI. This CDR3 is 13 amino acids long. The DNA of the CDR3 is TGTGCCAGCTCATCCCGGGACGATCAGCCCCAGCATTTT. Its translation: CASSSRDDQPQHF.

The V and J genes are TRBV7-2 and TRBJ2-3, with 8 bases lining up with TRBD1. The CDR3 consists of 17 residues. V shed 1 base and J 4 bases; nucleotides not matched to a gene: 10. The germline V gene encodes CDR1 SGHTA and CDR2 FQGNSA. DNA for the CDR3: TGTGCCAGCAGCTTAGGCGGTGACAGGGGTTACGCAGATACGCAGTATTTT. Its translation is CASSLGGDRGYADTQYF.

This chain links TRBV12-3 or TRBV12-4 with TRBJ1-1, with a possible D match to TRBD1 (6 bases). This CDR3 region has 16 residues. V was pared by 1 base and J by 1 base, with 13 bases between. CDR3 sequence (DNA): TGTGCCAGCAGTTTAGTTCTGGGGGCAGGGAACACTGAAGCTTTCTTT. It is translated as CASSLVLGAGNTEAFF.

The CDR3 region is CASSLLATDEQFF. CDR3 DNA: TGTGCCAGCAGCTTACTGGCGACAGATGAGCAGTTCTTC. The chain joins TRBV7-3 to TRBJ2-1; TRBD1 might be the D (5 bases). Germline lookup yields CDR1 SGHTA and CDR2 FQGTGA. The CDR3 spans 13 residues. V dropped 2 bases and J dropped 8 bases, with 10 bases sitting between them.